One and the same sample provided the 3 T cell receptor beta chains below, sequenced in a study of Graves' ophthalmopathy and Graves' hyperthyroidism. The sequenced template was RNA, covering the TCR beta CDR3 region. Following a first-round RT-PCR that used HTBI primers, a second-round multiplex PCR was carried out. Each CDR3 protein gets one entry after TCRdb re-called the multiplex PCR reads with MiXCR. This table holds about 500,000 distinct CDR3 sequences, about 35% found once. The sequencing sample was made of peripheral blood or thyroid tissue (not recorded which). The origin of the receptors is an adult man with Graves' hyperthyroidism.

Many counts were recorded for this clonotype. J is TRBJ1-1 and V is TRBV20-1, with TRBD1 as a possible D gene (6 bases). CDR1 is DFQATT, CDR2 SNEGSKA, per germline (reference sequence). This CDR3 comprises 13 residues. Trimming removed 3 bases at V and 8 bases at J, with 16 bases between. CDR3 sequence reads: CSARIQGRVEAFF. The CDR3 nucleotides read TGCAGTGCTAGGATACAGGGTAGGGTCGAAGCTTTCTTT.

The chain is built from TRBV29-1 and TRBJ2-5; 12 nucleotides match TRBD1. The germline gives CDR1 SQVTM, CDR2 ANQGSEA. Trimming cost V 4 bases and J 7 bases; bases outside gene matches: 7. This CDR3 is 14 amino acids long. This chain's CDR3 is CSVAGQGARGTQYF. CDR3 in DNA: TGCAGCGTTGCGGGACAGGGGGCGCGGGGGACCCAGTACTTC. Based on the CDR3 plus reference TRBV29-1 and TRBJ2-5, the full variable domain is SAVISQKPSRDICQRGTSLTIQCQVDSQVTMMFWYRQQPGQSLTLIATANQGSEATYESGFVIDKFPISRPNLTFSTLTVSNMSPEDSSIYLCSVAGQGARGTQYFGPGTRLLVL.

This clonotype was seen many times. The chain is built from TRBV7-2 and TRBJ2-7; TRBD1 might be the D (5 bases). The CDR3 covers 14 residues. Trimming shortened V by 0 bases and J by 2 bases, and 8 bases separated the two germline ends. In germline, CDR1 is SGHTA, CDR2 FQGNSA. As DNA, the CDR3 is TGTGCCAGCAGCTTAGCGGGGCCTACCTACGAGCAGTACTTC. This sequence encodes CASSLAGPTYEQYF. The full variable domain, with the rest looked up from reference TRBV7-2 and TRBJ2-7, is GAGVSQSPSNKVTEKGKDVELRCDPISGHTALYWYRQSLGQGLEFLIYFQGNSAPDKSGLPSDRFSAERTGGSVSTLTIQRTQQEDSAVYLCASSLAGPTYEQYFGPGTRLTVT.